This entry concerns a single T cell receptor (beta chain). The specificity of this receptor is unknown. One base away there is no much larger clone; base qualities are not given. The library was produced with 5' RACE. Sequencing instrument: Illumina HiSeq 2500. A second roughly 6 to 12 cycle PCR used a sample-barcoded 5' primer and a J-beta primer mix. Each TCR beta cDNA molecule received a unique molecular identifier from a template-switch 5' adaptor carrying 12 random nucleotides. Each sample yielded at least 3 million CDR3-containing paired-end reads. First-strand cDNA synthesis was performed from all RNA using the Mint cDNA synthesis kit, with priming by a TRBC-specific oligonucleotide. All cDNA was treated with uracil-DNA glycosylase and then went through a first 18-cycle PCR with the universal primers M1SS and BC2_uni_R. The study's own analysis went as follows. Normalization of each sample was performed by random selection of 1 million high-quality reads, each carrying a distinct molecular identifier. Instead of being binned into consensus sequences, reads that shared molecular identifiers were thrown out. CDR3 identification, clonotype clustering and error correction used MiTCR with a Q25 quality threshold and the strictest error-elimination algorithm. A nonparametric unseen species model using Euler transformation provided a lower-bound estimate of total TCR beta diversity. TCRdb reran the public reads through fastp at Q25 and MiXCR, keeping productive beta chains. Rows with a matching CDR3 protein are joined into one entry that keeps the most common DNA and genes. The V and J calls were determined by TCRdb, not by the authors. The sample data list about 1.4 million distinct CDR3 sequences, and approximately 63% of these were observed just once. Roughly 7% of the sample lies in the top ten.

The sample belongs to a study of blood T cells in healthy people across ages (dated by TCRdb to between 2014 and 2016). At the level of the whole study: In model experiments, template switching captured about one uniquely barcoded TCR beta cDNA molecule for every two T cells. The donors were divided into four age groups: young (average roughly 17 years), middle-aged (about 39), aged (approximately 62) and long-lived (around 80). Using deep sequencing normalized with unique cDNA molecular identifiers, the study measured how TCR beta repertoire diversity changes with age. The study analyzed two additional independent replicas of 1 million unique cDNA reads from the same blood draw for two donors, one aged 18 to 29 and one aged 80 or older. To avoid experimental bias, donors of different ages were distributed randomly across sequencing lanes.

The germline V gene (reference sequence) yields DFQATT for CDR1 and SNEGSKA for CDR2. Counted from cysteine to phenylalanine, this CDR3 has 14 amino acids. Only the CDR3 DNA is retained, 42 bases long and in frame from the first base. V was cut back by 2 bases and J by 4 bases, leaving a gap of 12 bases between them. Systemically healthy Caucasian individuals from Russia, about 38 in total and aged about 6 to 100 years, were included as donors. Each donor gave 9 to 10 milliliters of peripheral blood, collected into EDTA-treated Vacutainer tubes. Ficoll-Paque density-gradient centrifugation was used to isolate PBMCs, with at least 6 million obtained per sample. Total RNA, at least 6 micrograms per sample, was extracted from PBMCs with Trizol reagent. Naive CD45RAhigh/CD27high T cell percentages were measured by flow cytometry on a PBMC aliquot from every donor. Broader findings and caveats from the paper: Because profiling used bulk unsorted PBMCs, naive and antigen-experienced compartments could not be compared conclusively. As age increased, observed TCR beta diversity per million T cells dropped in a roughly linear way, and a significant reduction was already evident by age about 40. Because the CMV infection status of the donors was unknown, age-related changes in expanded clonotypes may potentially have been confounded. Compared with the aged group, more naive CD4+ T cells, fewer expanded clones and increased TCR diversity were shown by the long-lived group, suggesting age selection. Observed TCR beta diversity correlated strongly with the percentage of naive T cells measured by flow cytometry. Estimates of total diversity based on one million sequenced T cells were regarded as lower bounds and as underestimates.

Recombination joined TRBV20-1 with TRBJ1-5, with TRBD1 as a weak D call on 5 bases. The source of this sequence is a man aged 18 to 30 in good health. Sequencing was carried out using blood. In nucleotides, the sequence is TGCAGTGCTAGACGCAGGGCCGGGAATCAGCCCCAGCATTTT. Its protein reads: CSARRRAGNQPQHF.